The 24 T cell receptor beta chains presented below share a single source sample, sequenced in a study of Graves' ophthalmopathy and Graves' hyperthyroidism. The TCR beta CDR3 regions underwent amplification from RNA transcripts. The first round was an RT-PCR with HTBI primers, and the second round was a multiplex PCR. TCRdb called the multiplex PCR reads again in MiXCR, with one record for every CDR3 protein. The sample has about 550,000 distinct CDR3 sequences; 39% are singletons. Input material: peripheral blood or thyroid tissue (not recorded which). The receptor source for this set is an adult man with Graves' hyperthyroidism.

The count of this clonotype is one. A much more abundant neighbour one base away suggests this may be a read error. The V call is TRBV25-1, the J call TRBJ1-3; 9 bases agree with TRBD1. Per the germline V gene, CDR1 is MGHDK and CDR2 is SYGVNS. CDR3 length: 15 residues. The CDR3 region has the DNA TGTGCCAGCAGGAACACAGGGGGCTCTGGAAACACCATGTATTTT. Protein product: CASRNTGGSGNTMYF.

The chain couples TRBV5-8 to TRBJ2-2; D is undetermined. The CDR3 is made up of 17 amino acids. Trimming took off 0 bases at V and 0 bases at J, with 12 bases between the two ends. Germline CDR1 SGHTS, CDR2 YDEGEE. The CDR3: CASSLAPAFTNTGELFF. The CDR3 region has the DNA TGTGCCAGCAGCTTGGCCCCCGCTTTTACGAACACCGGGGAGCTGTTTTTT.

A few counts support this clonotype. The chain uses TRBV28 and TRBJ1-3, with D possibly TRBD1 on 5 matching bases. The CDR3 loop spans 17 amino acids. CDR1 is MDHEN, CDR2 SYDVKM, per germline. Trimming took 3 bases from V and 4 from J, leaving 19 bases between them. The CDR3 spells CASSFPTTRGDGNTIYF. The CDR3 DNA reads as TGTGCCAGCAGTTTCCCAACCACCCGAGGGGACGGAAACACCATATATTTT.

Many counts were recorded for this clonotype. V and J are TRBV29-1 and TRBJ2-5, with 12 positions matching TRBD1. From germline, CDR1 is SQVTM and CDR2 ANQGSEA. This CDR3 is 14 amino acids long. V gave up 6 bases and J gave up 5 bases; unmatched junction bases: 7. DNA for the CDR3: TGCAGCGTCTACCGGGACAGGGGGCAGGAGACCCAGTACTTC. The encoded protein is CSVYRDRGQETQYF. Full variable domain (rest looked up from reference TRBV29-1 and TRBJ2-5): SAVISQKPSRDICQRGTSLTIQCQVDSQVTMMFWYRQQPGQSLTLIATANQGSEATYESGFVIDKFPISRPNLTFSTLTVSNMSPEDSSIYLCSVYRDRGQETQYFGPGTRLLVL.

This clonotype occurred many times. The V call is TRBV7-2, the J call TRBJ1-6, with D unclear. Germline values: CDR1 SGHTA, CDR2 FQGNSA. The CDR3 totals 13 residues. The ends were cut back, 5 bases at V and 7 bases at J, with 9 bases in the middle. CDR3 DNA sequence: TGTGCCAGCAGCATTTTACGGAATTCACCCCTCCACTTT. It is translated as CASSILRNSPLHF.

Comments on this clonotype: It may be a read error: a sequence one base away is much more abundant. This chain connects TRBV20-1 to TRBJ2-5; D is possibly TRBD2 (7 bases). V was trimmed by 3 bases and J by 6 bases, leaving 20 bases between them. Germline V CDR1 and CDR2: DFQATT, SNEGSKA (reference sequence). CDR3 size: 15 residues. CDR3 region: CSASLGGAGMKTQYF. The CDR3 DNA reads as TGCAGTGCTAGTCTTGGGGGGGCCGGGATGAAGACCCAGTACTTC.

The table lists this clonotype with many counts. The chain couples TRBV20-1 to TRBJ2-7, with 10 bases matching TRBD2. This CDR3 contains 16 residues. Germline V gene data show CDR1 as DFQATT and CDR2 as SNEGSKA (reference sequence). V trimming: 0 bases; J trimming: 5 bases; junction bases outside the gene matches: 10. CDR3 nucleotide sequence: TGCAGTGCTAGAGATTCTCGCCTAGCGGGAGAGGACGAGCAGTACTTC. As protein: CSARDSRLAGEDEQYF.

This clonotype has more than one count but fewer than ten. The rearrangement links TRBV2 to TRBJ2-7, with 16 bases that match TRBD2. Germline loops: CDR1 SNHLY, CDR2 FYNNEI. This CDR3 contains 17 residues. Unmatched junction bases numbered 8, after V lost 7 bases and J lost 2 bases. The CDR3: CASMGQGTSGGAYEQYF. The CDR3 DNA sequence: TGTGCCAGCATGGGACAGGGGACTAGCGGGGGGGCCTACGAGCAGTACTTC.

This clonotype was seen repeatedly, ten times or more. The rearrangement uses TRBV19 and TRBJ2-7; 8 bases agree with TRBD1. CDR3 length: 13 amino acids. Germline V gene sequence: CDR1 LNHDA, CDR2 SQIVND (reference sequence). The ends lost 6 bases at V and 1 base at J; junction bases unmatched: 2. The CDR3 is CASRRQGSYEQYF. Written as DNA, the CDR3 is TGTGCCAGTAGGCGACAGGGGTCCTACGAGCAGTACTTC. Looking up the rest from reference TRBV19 and TRBJ2-7 gives the full variable domain: DGGITQSPKYLFRKEGQNVTLSCEQNLNHDAMYWYRQDPGQGLRLIYYSQIVNDFQKGDIAEGYSVSREKKESFPLTVTSAQKNPTAFYLCASRRQGSYEQYFGPGTRLTVT.

This clonotype was counted between two and nine times. This chain links TRBV2 with TRBJ1-5; maybe TRBD1 (5 bases). The CDR3 covers 15 residues. The germline gives CDR1 SNHLY, CDR2 FYNNEI. The V end lost 0 bases, the J end lost 4 bases, and 10 bases lay between the germline ends. The CDR3 sequence: CASSEALTANQPQHF. The CDR3 DNA is TGTGCCAGCAGTGAAGCGTTGACAGCGAATCAGCCCCAGCATTTT.

This clonotype has a count of ten or more. J is TRBJ2-7 and V is TRBV29-1, with unresolved D. Trimming left V 4 bases short and J 7 bases short, with 20 bases between. CDR3 length equals 14 residues. Germline CDR1 is SQVTM and CDR2 is ANQGSEA. CDR3 DNA sequence: TGCAGCGTTGTATCACGCCATGGCATGGAGGAGCAGTACTTC. Its translation is CSVVSRHGMEEQYF.

The sample holds many counts of this clonotype. The chain recombines TRBV24-1 with TRBJ1-5; a possible D gene is TRBD1 (5 bases). Deletions cut 10 bases from V and 4 bases from J, with 10 bases between. This CDR3 spans 12 amino acids. Looked up from germline, CDR1 is KGHDR and CDR2 is SFDVKD. In DNA, the CDR3 is TGTGCCACTCAACGGGGGAATCAGCCCCAGCATTTT. Amino acids: CATQRGNQPQHF.

This clonotype was detected many times. The CDR3 region is CSASSPGQGARNTEAFF. CDR3 nucleotides: TGCAGTGCTAGCTCGCCGGGACAGGGGGCTCGGAACACTGAAGCTTTCTTT. The V gene is TRBV20-1, the J gene TRBJ1-1; 12 nucleotides line up with TRBD1. Germline V gene sequence: CDR1 DFQATT, CDR2 SNEGSKA (reference sequence). This CDR3 has 17 residues. Losses at the gene ends were 3 bases for V and 1 base for J; bases not matched to a gene: 9.

V and J are TRBV7-9 and TRBJ2-5; 9 bases line up with TRBD1. CDR1 is SEHNR, CDR2 FQNEAQ, per germline (reference sequence). J gave up 5 bases and V 5 bases, and 12 bases lay outside the gene matches. CDR3 length equals 16 residues. CDR3 nucleotide sequence: TGTGCCAGCAGCGAAACAGGGGGCGCCGGTCGGGAGACCCAGTACTTC. Encoded protein: CASSETGGAGRETQYF. Full variable domain (rest looked up from reference TRBV7-9 and TRBJ2-5): DTGVSQNPRHKITKRGQNVTFRCDPISEHNRLYWYRQTLGQGPEFLTYFQNEAQLEKSRLLSDRFSAERPKGSFSTLEIQRTEQGDSAMYLCASSETGGAGRETQYFGPGTRLLVL.

For the CDR3, the DNA is TGTGCCAGCAGTATTTCCGGGACCCTTGATGAGCAGTTCTTC. It encodes CASSISGTLDEQFF. The rearrangement links TRBV2 to TRBJ2-7; D tentatively reads TRBD1 or TRBD2 (5 bases each). With the DNA end fitting TRBJ2-1 better, the J assignment may be wrong. The CDR3 is made up of 14 amino acids. Germline V gives CDR1 SNHLY, CDR2 FYNNEI.

This clonotype was counted at least ten times. The CDR3 is CASSYRGGDTEAFF. DNA for the CDR3: TGTGCCAGCAGTTACAGGGGTGGGGACACTGAAGCTTTCTTT. The genes are TRBV6-5 and TRBJ1-1; possibly TRBD1 for D (5 bases). The CDR3 totals 14 residues. V lost 2 bases, J lost 3 bases, and 10 bases lay in between. Germline V gene lookup returns CDR1 MNHEY and CDR2 SVGAGI.

This clonotype was observed a single time. This may arise from a read error, as a much more abundant clone is one base away. This chain uses TRBV19 with TRBJ1-5; 9 bases are a match to TRBD1. The CDR3 has 15 amino acids. Per germline, CDR1 LNHDA and CDR2 SQIVND (reference sequence). V dropped 6 bases and J dropped 7; count of bases not matched to a gene: 10. CDR3 DNA sequence: TGTGCCAGTAGCGGACAGGGGAGGACAAAACAGCCCCAGCATTTT. Its protein is CASSGQGRTKQPQHF.

The chain couples TRBV7-9 to TRBJ2-5; D is perhaps TRBD2 (6 bases). This CDR3 spans 13 amino acids. Per germline, CDR1 SEHNR and CDR2 FQNEAQ (reference sequence). Trimming stripped 5 bases from V and 7 bases from J, with 14 bases between. The CDR3 reads CASSMYTGGTQYF. DNA for the CDR3: TGTGCCAGCAGCATGTATACCGGGGGGACCCAGTACTTC.

At least ten counts were recorded for this clonotype. The CDR3 protein is CASSFSQAYEQYF. The CDR3 nucleotides are TGCGCCAGCAGCTTCTCGCAAGCCTACGAGCAGTACTTC. The chain carries TRBV5-1 and TRBJ2-7; D is unclear. The germline V gene encodes CDR1 SGHRS and CDR2 YFSETQ. The CDR3 is made up of 13 amino acids. Deletions cut 2 bases from V and 2 bases from J, with 8 bases between.

This clonotype was recorded at least ten times. Germline is not matched at one junction end, which may reflect a read error. This chain links TRBV24-1 with TRBJ1-2; no definite D call. CDR1 and CDR2 (germline): KGHDR, SFDVKD. This CDR3 region has 12 residues. CDR3 DNA sequence: TGTGCCACCAGTGGGTCAGGACGTGCTACCTCCTTC. Residues: CATSGSGRATSF.

This clonotype occurred many times. The CDR3 is CSARDFRGGREETQYF. The CDR3 bases are TGCAGTGCTAGAGATTTTCGCGGCGGGAGGGAAGAGACCCAGTACTTC. V is TRBV20-1 and J is TRBJ2-5, with 9 bases matching TRBD2. Germline values: CDR1 DFQATT, CDR2 SNEGSKA (reference sequence). J gave up 3 bases and V 0 bases, and 8 bases lay outside the gene matches. This CDR3 has 16 residues.

This clonotype was observed at least ten times. This chain joins TRBV19 and TRBJ1-1; maybe TRBD1 (5 bases). Trimming stripped 10 bases from V and 1 base from J, with 19 bases between. Germline CDR1 reads LNHDA; CDR2 reads SQIVND (reference sequence). The CDR3 contains 15 residues. The CDR3 is CATKDVRERNTEAFF. CDR3 DNA sequence: TGTGCCACCAAAGATGTCAGGGAGAGGAACACTGAAGCTTTCTTT.

Concerning this clonotype itself: Since a much larger clone is just one base distant, this may be a read error. The J gene is TRBJ2-7, the V gene TRBV6-1; 8 bases match TRBD2. Germline-derived CDR1 and CDR2 are MNHNS and SASEGT. The CDR3 is made up of 16 amino acids. After removal of 2 bases from V and 2 bases from J, the junction contained 8 bases not matched to a gene. CDR3: CASSERTGGPAYEQYF. The CDR3 nucleotides are TGTGCCAGCAGTGAAAGGACGGGAGGGCCGGCCTACGAGCAGTACTTC.

This clonotype was seen at least ten times. V usage is TRBV2 and J usage is TRBJ1-2; D unclear. The germline CDR1 and CDR2 sequences are SNHLY and FYNNEI. Trimming took off 5 bases at V and 4 bases at J, with 8 bases between the two ends. The CDR3 spans 12 residues. The CDR3 spells CASSRDSYGYTF. In DNA, the CDR3 is TGTGCCAGCAGTAGAGATTCCTATGGCTACACCTTC.